The entry below describes one T cell receptor (beta chain). The antigen remains undetermined. RNA in amounts of 0.5 to 1 ug was reverse transcribed with random hexamers. TCRdb re-derived calls from the immunoSEQ multiplex PCR reads in MiXCR, one entry per CDR3 protein. This sample has 100,000 to 150,000 distinct CDR3 sequences, with 90% to 95% found just once. The source of the sample is a study of CD8 T cells in Susac syndrome. Study results and caveats: In total CD8+ repertoires, more than 15 Susac-specific public clones were found, and five or six in CD8+ TEMRA repertoires. In Susac syndrome, CD8+ expansion was highest in TEMRA and active disease.

The V gene's germline CDR1 is MNHEY and CDR2 SMNVEV (reference sequence). The CDR3 is made up of 12 amino acids. Trimming cost V 8 bases and J 4 bases, with 11 bases left between them. CD8+ and CD4+ T cells from blood underwent TCR beta sequencing, which was carried out in a high-throughput format. Sequencing input: CD8+ T cells from PBMCs. This sequence joins TRBV27 and TRBJ1-2; tentative D call: TRBD1 (6 bases). This receptor was identified in a human donor with Susac syndrome. The CDR3 loop is CASRSTGYGYTF. The DNA for the CDR3 is TGTGCCAGCCGATCGACAGGCTATGGCTACACCTTC.